A selection of T cell receptor beta chains follows, all from one sample in a study of shared clonotypes between healthy human individuals. Produced via immunoSEQ multiplex PCR; TCRdb's table is partial and in-frame only. The table lists more than 550,000 clones, around 92% of them singletons, with about 24% in the top ten. Specimen: naive CD8+ T cells sorted from blood. These receptors were collected from a man aged 25-45 years in good health. Both conserved end residues are part of each CDR3. The D gene is left open where the match is weak. The size field is filled for only some rows; it gives once, few, many or a size class.

TRBD1 NA TRBJ2-7 TRBV9 TGTGCCAGCAGCGCAGGACTGGGGACAGCAGTAATAAAGATCCCCTACGAGCAGTACTTC CASSAGLGTAVIKIPYEQYF
NA NA TRBJ2-1 TRBV7-9 TGTGCCAGCAGCACCGAGGCTGGGTCCTACAATGAGCAGTTCTTC CASSTEAGSYNEQFF
TRBD1 NA TRBJ1-4 TRBV27 TGTGCCAGCAGAGAACAGGGGGAAAAACTGTTTTTT CASREQGEKLFF
NA NA TRBJ1-1 TRBV28 TGTGCCAGCAGTTTAACAGGGTTGTTCACTGAAGCTTTCTTT CASSLTGLFTEAFF
NA NA TRBJ1-5 TRBV6-1 TGTGCCAGCAGTGATCCGTGGGACGTCAATCAGCCCCAGCATTTT CASSDPWDVNQPQHF
TRBD2 NA TRBJ2-7 TRBV27 TGTGCCAGCAGTTCGGACGGGACTAGCGGGAGGGTACCACAAAAGTTGACGCCCTACGAGCAGTACTTC CASSSDGTSGRVPQKLTPYEQYF
TRBD1 NA TRBJ1-1 TRBV13 TGTGCCAGCAGCCCCCAGGGGGGATTGAACACTGAAGCTTTCTTT CASSPQGGLNTEAFF
NA NA TRBJ2-1 TRBV5-4 TGTGCCAGCAGCGTGAGCGGTAACGCCTACAATGAGCAGTTCTTC CASSVSGNAYNEQFF
NA NA TRBJ2-7 TRBV13 TGTGCCACCCTGAGCCGGGAGCAAGGCTACGAGCAGTACTTC CATLSREQGYEQYF
NA NA TRBJ2-5 TRBV15 TGTGCCAGCAACCCTGGGGGCGGAGAGACCCAGTACTTC CASNPGGGETQYF
NA NA TRBJ2-1 TRBV5-1 TGCGCCAGCAGCTTACCAGAACTAGGTGAGCAGTTCTTC CASSLPELGEQFF
NA once TRBJ1-5 TRBV11-3 TGTGCCAGCAGCCCGACGGGTAGCAATCAGCCCCAGCATTTT CASSPTGSNQPQHF
NA few TRBJ2-5 TRBV7-6 TGTGCCAGCAGCTCCCACCTCAAACAGGGTACTATGGAGACCCAGTACTTC CASSSHLKQGTMETQYF
NA NA TRBJ2-5 TRBV28 TGTGCCAGCAGTGTCCCCATGGGGCGACTCCAAGAGACCCAGTACTTC CASSVPMGRLQETQYF
NA NA TRBJ1-1 TRBV7-9 TGTGCCAGCAGCTTAGCTGAAGGTCCGAACACTGAAGCTTTCTTT CASSLAEGPNTEAFF
NA NA TRBJ2-3 TRBV7-8 TGTGCCAGCAGCTTAGTCGACTACACAGATACGCAGTATTTT CASSLVDYTDTQYF
NA NA TRBJ2-7 TRBV27 TGTGCCAGCAGTCCACCGGGAACTAGCTCCTACGAGCAGTACTTC CASSPPGTSSYEQYF
TRBD2 NA TRBJ2-2 TRBV29-1 TGCAGCGTTGTTTGGCTAGCGGGAGGATTTACCGGGGAGCTGTTTTTT CSVVWLAGGFTGELFF
NA NA TRBJ1-1 TRBV5-1 TGCGCCAGCAGCTTGGCCGCTGTAGGCACTGAAGCTTTCTTT CASSLAAVGTEAFF
NA NA TRBJ2-2 TRBV7-7 TGTGCTAGCAGATTGGGGGCGAACACCGGGGAGCTGTTTTTT CASRLGANTGELFF
TRBD2 NA TRBJ2-3 TRBV7-2 TGTGCCAGCAGCTTGGGACTAGCGGAGGCTACGCAGTATTTT CASSLGLAEATQYF
TRBD1 NA TRBJ2-7 TRBV11-2 TGTGCCAGCAGCCGGGACAGGCCGTCCTACGAGCAGTACTTC CASSRDRPSYEQYF